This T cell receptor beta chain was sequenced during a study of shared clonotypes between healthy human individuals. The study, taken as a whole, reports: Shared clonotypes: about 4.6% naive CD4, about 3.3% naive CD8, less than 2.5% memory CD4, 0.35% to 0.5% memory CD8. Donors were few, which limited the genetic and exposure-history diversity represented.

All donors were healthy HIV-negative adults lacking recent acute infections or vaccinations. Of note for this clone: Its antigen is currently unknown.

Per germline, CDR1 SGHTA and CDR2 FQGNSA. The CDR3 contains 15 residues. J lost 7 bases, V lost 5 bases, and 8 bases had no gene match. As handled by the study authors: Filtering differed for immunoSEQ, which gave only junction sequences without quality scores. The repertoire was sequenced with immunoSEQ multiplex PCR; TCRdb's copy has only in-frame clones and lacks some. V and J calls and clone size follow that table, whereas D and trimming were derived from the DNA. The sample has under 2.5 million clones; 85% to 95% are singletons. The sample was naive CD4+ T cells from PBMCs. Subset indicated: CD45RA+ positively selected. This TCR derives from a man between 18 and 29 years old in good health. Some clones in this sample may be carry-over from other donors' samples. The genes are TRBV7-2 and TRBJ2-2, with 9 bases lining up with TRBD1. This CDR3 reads CASSPRDRDSGELFF. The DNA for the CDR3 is TGTGCCAGCAGCCCCCGGGACAGGGACAGCGGGGAGCTGTTTTTT.